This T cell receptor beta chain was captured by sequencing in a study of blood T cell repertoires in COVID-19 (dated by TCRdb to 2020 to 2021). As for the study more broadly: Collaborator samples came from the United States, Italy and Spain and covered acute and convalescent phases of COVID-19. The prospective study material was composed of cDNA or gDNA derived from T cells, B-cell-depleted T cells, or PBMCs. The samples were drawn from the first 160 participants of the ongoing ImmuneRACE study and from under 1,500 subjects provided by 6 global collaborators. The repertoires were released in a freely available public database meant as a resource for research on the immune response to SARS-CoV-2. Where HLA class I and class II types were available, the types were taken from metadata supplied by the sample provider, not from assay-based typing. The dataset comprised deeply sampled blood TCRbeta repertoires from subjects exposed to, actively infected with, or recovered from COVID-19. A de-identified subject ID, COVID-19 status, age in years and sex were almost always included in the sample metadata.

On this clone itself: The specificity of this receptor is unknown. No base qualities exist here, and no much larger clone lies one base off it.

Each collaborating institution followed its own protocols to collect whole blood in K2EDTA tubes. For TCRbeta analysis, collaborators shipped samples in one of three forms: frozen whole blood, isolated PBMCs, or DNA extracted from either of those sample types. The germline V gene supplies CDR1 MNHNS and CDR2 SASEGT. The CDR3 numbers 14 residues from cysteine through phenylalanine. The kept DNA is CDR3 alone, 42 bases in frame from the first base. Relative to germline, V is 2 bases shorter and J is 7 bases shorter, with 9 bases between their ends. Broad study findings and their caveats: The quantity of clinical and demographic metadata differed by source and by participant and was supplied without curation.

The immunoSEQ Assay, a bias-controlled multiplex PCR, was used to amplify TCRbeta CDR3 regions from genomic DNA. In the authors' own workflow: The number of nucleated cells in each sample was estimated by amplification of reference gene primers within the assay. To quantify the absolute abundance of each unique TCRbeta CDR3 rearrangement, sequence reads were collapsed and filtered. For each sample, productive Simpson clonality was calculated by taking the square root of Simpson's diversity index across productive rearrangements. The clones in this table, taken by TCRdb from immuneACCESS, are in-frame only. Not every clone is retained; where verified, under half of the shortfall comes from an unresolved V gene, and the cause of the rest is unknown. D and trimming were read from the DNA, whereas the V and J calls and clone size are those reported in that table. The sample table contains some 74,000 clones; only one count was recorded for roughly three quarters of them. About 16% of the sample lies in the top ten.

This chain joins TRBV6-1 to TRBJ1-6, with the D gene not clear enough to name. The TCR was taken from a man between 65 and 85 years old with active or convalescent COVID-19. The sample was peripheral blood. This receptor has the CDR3 CASSERPGNSPLHF. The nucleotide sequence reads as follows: TGTGCCAGCAGTGAAAGACCAGGAAATTCACCCCTCCACTTT.